This TCR beta chain originates from a study of cytomegalovirus exposure and HLA in healthy donors. For the study at large: Early released data comprised about 84 million unique TCRs from HLA-typed donors. Findings of the study overall: Based on reports, TCR beta sequences accurately predicted HLA-A and HLA-B alleles for most subjects.

A remark on this clone: Antigen: not known.

The study ran its PCR with 60 Vbeta and 13 Jbeta primers. Libraries were prepared by immunoSEQ multiplex PCR; TCRdb keeps only in-frame clonotypes and omits some of them. The sample has 100,000 to 120,000 clones, roughly 12% seen once. The clonotype was recovered from a man in his forties in good health and CMV-seropositive. The sequenced sample consisted of PBMCs.

Here the CDR3 DNA reads TGCGCCAGCAGCCAAGTCCACGGTAGTGAGCAGTTCTTC. Encoded protein: CASSQVHGSEQFF. The genes are TRBV4-1 and TRBJ2-1; D uncertain. The CDR3 is 13 amino acids. Germline CDR1 is MGHRA and CDR2 is YSYEKL. Trimming cost V 1 base and J 9 bases, with 10 bases left between them.